These 20 T cell receptor beta chains share one sample of origin, sequenced in a study of cytomegalovirus exposure and HLA in healthy donors. The primer mix had 60 Vbeta and 13 Jbeta primers. Some clones are missing from TCRdb's copy, which holds only in-frame ones; the method was immunoSEQ multiplex PCR. This table has 100,000 to 150,000 clones, roughly 83% appearing once. Material for sequencing was PBMCs. These receptors all stem from a girl aged 2-15 years in good health and CMV-seronegative.

This chain joins TRBV13 and TRBJ2-1; 11 bases agree with TRBD2. V shed 0 bases, J shed 5 bases, and the junction held 9 bases outside the gene matches. Germline assignment: CDR1 PRHDT and CDR2 FYEKMQ (reference sequence). The length of the CDR3 is 18 residues. Written as DNA, the CDR3 is TGTGCCAGCAGCTTAGGCCTAACGGGTAGCGGGAGGGACAATGAGCAGTTCTTC. This codes for CASSLGLTGSGRDNEQFF.

The V and J genes are TRBV28 and TRBJ2-1, with a weak D call TRBD2 (5 bases). V gave up 3 bases and J gave up 9 bases, with 18 bases separating them. Germline lookup yields CDR1 MDHEN and CDR2 SYDVKM. The CDR3 loop spans 15 amino acids. CDR3 residues: CASSFARRTWGEQFF. The CDR3 nucleotides read TGTGCCAGCAGTTTTGCCCGGAGGACCTGGGGTGAGCAGTTCTTC.

The chain employs TRBV2 and TRBJ2-3; 11 positions match TRBD2. The CDR3 totals 16 residues. J lost 2 bases, V lost 6 bases, and 7 bases had no gene match. Germline-derived CDR1 and CDR2 are SNHLY and FYNNEI. CDR3 residues: CASRASSGGFTDTQYF. CDR3 nucleotide sequence: TGTGCCAGCAGAGCGTCTAGCGGGGGGTTCACAGATACGCAGTATTTT.

The chain combines TRBV25-1 with TRBJ2-4, with 7 nucleotides matching TRBD1. CDR3 size: 18 residues. V was pared by 4 bases and J by 0 bases, with 12 bases of the junction left unmatched. The germline V gene has CDR1 MGHDK and CDR2 SYGVNS. As DNA, the CDR3 is TGTGCCAGCAGTGCAGCCAGTGGACAGGAGCTAGCCAAAAACATTCAGTACTTC. Amino acid sequence: CASSAASGQELAKNIQYF. The whole variable domain, remainder taken from reference TRBV25-1 and TRBJ2-4, is EADIYQTPRYLVIGTGKKITLECSQTMGHDKMYWYQQDPGMELHLIHYSYGVNSTEKGDLSSESTVSRIRTEHFPLTLESARPSHTSQYLCASSAASGQELAKNIQYFGAGTRLSVL.

The chain employs TRBV25-1 and TRBJ2-5, with D maybe TRBD1 (6 bases). CDR1 is MGHDK and CDR2 is SYGVNS in the germline V gene. This CDR3 is built from 13 residues. The germline V and J ends were trimmed by 1 base and 6 bases, with 9 bases remaining between them. Here the CDR3 DNA reads TGTGCCAGCAGTGAATCCAGGGGAAAGACCCAGTACTTC. Residues: CASSESRGKTQYF.

This rearrangement joins TRBV4-1 to TRBJ2-1, with 10 bases fitting TRBD1. This CDR3 contains 16 residues. The V gene end was trimmed by 1 base and the J gene end by 2 bases; junction bases not matched to a gene: 2. Germline loops: CDR1 MGHRA, CDR2 YSYEKL. The DNA of the CDR3 is TGCGCCAGCAGCCAAGGTGGGACAGGGGCCTACAATGAGCAGTTCTTC. Translation gives CASSQGGTGAYNEQFF.

This rearrangement joins TRBV4-3 to TRBJ2-1, with a possible D match to TRBD2 (5 bases). Trimming took 1 base from V and 9 from J, leaving 10 bases between them. Germline assignment: CDR1 LGHNA and CDR2 YSLEER. CDR3 length equals 13 residues. In nucleotides, the CDR3 is TGCGCCAGCAGCCAAGTTCGAGAGGGTGAGCAGTTCTTC. Encoded protein: CASSQVREGEQFF.

Note on this clone: In this CDR3 the conserved last residue, phenylalanine or tryptophan, is missing, so a read error is likely. The rearrangement uses TRBV2 and TRBJ2-7; TRBD2 agrees at 10 bases. The V gene's germline CDR1 is SNHLY and CDR2 FYNNEI. The CDR3 covers 16 residues. The V segment lost 4 bases and the J segment 4 bases; nucleotides outside the gene matches: 10. CDR3 sequence reads: CASSAPKREGRYEQYL. In DNA form, the CDR3 reads TGTGCCAGCAGTGCGCCCAAGCGGGAGGGCCGGTACGAGCAGTACCTC.

The chain couples TRBV7-3 to TRBJ2-3; tentatively, D is TRBD2 (5 bases). V lost 5 bases and J lost 4, with 13 bases in between. CDR1 and CDR2 from the germline V gene are SGHTA and FQGTGA. The CDR3 covers 14 residues. CDR3 amino acids: CASSPGWEPDTQYF. CDR3 in DNA: TGTGCCAGCAGCCCCGGATGGGAGCCAGATACGCAGTATTTT.

CDR3 nucleotide sequence: TGTGCCAGCAGTAAAGGGACAGGGGGGGGTGAGCAGTTCTTC. This sequence encodes CASSKGTGGGEQFF. This chain joins TRBV6-5 and TRBJ2-1, with 11 bases lining up with TRBD1. J lost 9 bases, V lost 5 bases, and 6 bases had no gene match. CDR1 and CDR2 (germline): MNHEY, SVGAGI. The CDR3 covers 14 residues.

This clone was seen just once. The genes are TRBV6-1 and TRBJ1-3; D remains unclear. This CDR3 has 16 residues. Germline V gives CDR1 MNHNS, CDR2 SASEGT. V was shortened by 4 bases and J by 0 bases, with 13 bases between the two germline ends. CDR3 nucleotide sequence: TGTGCCAGCAGTGCGTCAGGAACCATCTCTGGAAACACCATATATTTT. Protein product: CASSASGTISGNTIYF.

This clone was counted once. This CDR3 reads CASSGGLDAKNYGYTF. CDR3 DNA: TGTGCCTCCAGCGGGGGGTTGGACGCGAAGAACTATGGCTACACCTTC. V usage is TRBV2 and J usage is TRBJ1-2; possibly TRBD1 for D (5 bases). Germline-derived CDR1 and CDR2 are SNHLY and FYNNEI. V lost 11 bases and J 2 bases, leaving 24 bases between the germline ends. The CDR3 covers 16 residues.

This chain connects TRBV7-8 to TRBJ2-7; 9 bases are a match to TRBD1. The germline CDR1 and CDR2 sequences are SGHVS and FQNEAQ. J was trimmed by 2 bases and V by 4 bases; bases with no gene match: 3. The CDR3 has 14 residues. CDR3 protein: CASSSRTGAYEQYF. DNA for the CDR3: TGTGCCAGCAGCTCCCGGACAGGGGCCTACGAGCAGTACTTC.

This chain connects TRBV30 to TRBJ2-5; the match to TRBD1 covers 9 bases. Trimming at V came to 5 bases and at J to 5 bases, leaving 12 bases not matched to a gene. CDR3 length: 15 amino acids. Germline CDR1 reads GTSNPN; CDR2 reads SVGIG (reference sequence). CDR3 in amino acids: CAWGNLGQGRETQYF. For the CDR3, the DNA is TGTGCCTGGGGGAATCTGGGACAGGGACGGGAGACCCAGTACTTC.

This clone was found once. This chain links TRBV10-1 with TRBJ2-7; 9 bases are a match to TRBD1. Per the germline V gene, CDR1 is WNHNN and CDR2 is SYGVQD (reference sequence). The CDR3 extends over 15 amino acids. J was trimmed by 2 bases and V by 6 bases; bases with no gene match: 8. In DNA form, the CDR3 reads TGCGCCAGCAGGCCGTGGGACAGGGTCCCCTACGAGCAGTACTTC. Translating gives CASRPWDRVPYEQYF.

The chain employs TRBV6-1 and TRBJ2-5, with D maybe TRBD2 (6 bases). Germline loops: CDR1 MNHNS, CDR2 SASEGT. The V end lost 1 base, the J end lost 11 bases, and 26 bases lay between the germline ends. The CDR3 has 17 amino acids. In nucleotides, the CDR3 is TGTGCCAGCAGTGAAGATACTAAGTCTAGCGTATACCGTAAGCAGTACTTC. It is translated as CASSEDTKSSVYRKQYF.

The V and J genes are TRBV10-2 and TRBJ1-3; the D gene is possibly TRBD1 (6 bases). The CDR3 covers 14 residues. Trimming took 3 bases from V and 4 from J, leaving 10 bases between them. Germline-derived CDR1 and CDR2 are WSHSY and SAAADI. CDR3 region: CASSEAGDGNTIYF. The CDR3 coding sequence is TGCGCCAGCAGTGAAGCAGGGGACGGAAACACCATATATTTT.

The sample holds one count of this clone. The rearrangement links TRBV19 to TRBJ2-2, with 7 bases matching TRBD2. V shed 2 bases and J 9 bases; nucleotides not matched to a gene: 9. CDR1 and CDR2 from the germline V gene are LNHDA and SQIVND (reference sequence). CDR3 length: 15 residues. CDR3 DNA sequence: TGTGCCAGTAGTATAATGAAGGCGGGAGCGCGGGAGCTGTTTTTT. Amino acid sequence: CASSIMKAGARELFF.

V and J are TRBV18 and TRBJ2-5; 8 bases match TRBD1. V lost 3 bases to trimming and J lost 2 bases; unmatched junction nucleotides: 8. Germline V gene data show CDR1 as KGHSH and CDR2 as LQKENI. The CDR3 spans 16 residues. The CDR3 region has the DNA TGTGCCAGCTCACCCCCCGCAGGACAGGGTCAAGAGACCCAGTACTTC. Its protein is CASSPPAGQGQETQYF.

Only one count was recorded for this clone. The rearrangement joins TRBV5-1 to TRBJ2-5; TRBD1 aligns across 8 bases. Trimming removed 1 base from V and 4 bases from J; junction bases left unmatched: 9. Per the germline V gene, CDR1 is SGHRS and CDR2 is YFSETQ. The CDR3 spans 16 residues. The CDR3, as DNA: TGCGCCAGCAGCTTGAGGATTCAGGGGGCAGGAGAGACCCAGTACTTC. Residues: CASSLRIQGAGETQYF.